This TCR beta chain was recovered during a study of blood T cell repertoires in COVID-19. Participant ages covered roughly 18 to 89 years across 25 or so US areas. V was trimmed by 6 bases and J by 4 bases, leaving 9 bases between them. Looked up from germline, CDR1 is LNHDA and CDR2 is SQIVND (reference sequence). The CDR3 spans 13 residues. Methods used by the authors: Nucleated cell number was recorded as an estimate derived from reference gene primer amplification. Sequencing was performed with immunoSEQ multiplex PCR; in TCRdb, only in-frame clones are kept and a portion is missing. V and J calls and clone size are copied from that table; D and trimming were computed from the DNA. The table shows about 140,000 clones, with 87% occurring only once. This clone has a handful of counts.

Sequencing was carried out using PBMCs or T cells enriched from blood (not recorded which). V usage is TRBV19 and J usage is TRBJ2-2, with D uncertain. This TCR was sampled from a man aged 60-69 years who had recovered from COVID-19. The CDR3 nucleotides are TGTGCCAGTAGCAAGTTGAGCACCGGGGAGCTGTTTTTT. Protein: CASSKLSTGELFF.